This T cell receptor (beta chain) originates from a study of blood T cell repertoires in COVID-19. Study overall: The study drew acute and convalescent COVID-19 samples from the United States, Italy and Spain. T cells, B-cell-depleted T cells, or PBMCs supplied cDNA or gDNA.

CDR3 length: 20 residues. Trimming at V came to 3 bases and at J to 5 bases, leaving 19 bases not matched to a gene. CDR1 and CDR2 (germline): LGHDT, YNNKEL (reference sequence). Repertoires were generated with immunoSEQ multiplex PCR, while TCRdb's copy carries only in-frame clones and drops some. Of some 530,000 clones in the sample, around nine tenths were seen once. Donors in Cohort 3 who had recovered were those with two negative PCRs, healthcare professional clearance, or resolution of their symptoms. The sequence derives from an older woman who had recovered from COVID-19. Material for sequencing was PBMCs or T cells enriched from blood (not recorded which). The chain recombines TRBV3-1 (or the pseudogene TRBV3-2) with TRBJ2-3; 11 bases map to TRBD2. CDR3 amino acids: CASSHVTMGLAGGLGDTQYF. CDR3 coding DNA: TGTGCCAGCAGCCACGTTACAATGGGTTTAGCGGGGGGGCTTGGAGATACGCAGTATTTT.